The 17 T cell receptor beta chains reported below all come from one sample, sequenced in a study of cytomegalovirus exposure and HLA in healthy donors. Primers for the PCR totalled 60 Vbeta and 13 Jbeta. Method: immunoSEQ multiplex PCR; TCRdb's copy keeps in-frame clones and lacks some. In total, the table holds more than 40,000 clones. The sample comprised PBMCs. These receptors originate from a man aged 40-49 years in good health and CMV-seropositive.

This chain connects TRBV5-1 to TRBJ2-1; TRBD1 matches at 8 bases. CDR3 length equals 17 residues. Germline-derived CDR1 and CDR2 are SGHRS and YFSETQ. Losses at the gene ends were 0 bases for V and 0 bases for J; bases not matched to a gene: 5. The CDR3 coding sequence is TGCGCCAGCAGCTTGGGGACAGGGCCCAGCTCCTACAATGAGCAGTTCTTC. Amino acid sequence: CASSLGTGPSSYNEQFF.

CDR3 residues: CASSLSGPNYGYTF. DNA for the CDR3: TGTGCCAGCAGTTTATCGGGGCCTAACTATGGCTACACCTTC. The genes are TRBV27 and TRBJ1-2, with a tentative D call TRBD1 (5 bases). The CDR3 spans 14 residues. The V end was cut by 0 bases, the J end by 0 bases, with 5 bases between. Germline V gene sequence: CDR1 MNHEY, CDR2 SMNVEV (reference sequence).

With regard to this clone: Additional DNA sequences in this sample encode the identical CDR3. This chain uses TRBV28 with TRBJ1-5; TRBD1 is a possible D gene (6 bases). The CDR3 runs to 15 residues. Germline V lookup: CDR1 MDHEN, CDR2 SYDVKM. V was pared by 5 bases and J by 7 bases, with 18 bases between. Here the CDR3 reads CASSGGGGPVQPQHF. CDR3 in DNA: TGTGCCAGCAGTGGGGGAGGGGGGCCTGTACAGCCCCAGCATTTT.

The rearrangement links TRBV19 to TRBJ2-7; a weak D match, TRBD1 (5 bases). V was clipped by 6 bases and J by 0 bases, with 15 bases between them. The CDR3 covers 15 residues. CDR1 is LNHDA, CDR2 SQIVND, per germline (reference sequence). The CDR3, as DNA: TGTGCCAGTAGGGTTAGACAGTCTAGCTCCTACGAGCAGTACTTC. It encodes CASRVRQSSSYEQYF.

This sequence joins TRBV28 and TRBJ1-2; D is unclear. V lost 6 bases and J lost 6, with 14 bases in between. This CDR3 comprises 13 residues. Per germline, CDR1 MDHEN and CDR2 SYDVKM. CDR3 DNA: TGTGCCAGCAGGGATACGGGAAAACATGGCTACACCTTC. This codes for CASRDTGKHGYTF.

The V call is TRBV19, the J call TRBJ2-7, with TRBD1 matching over 10 bases. The V and J ends lost 9 bases and 0 bases, in that order; junction bases with no gene match: 5. The germline CDR1 and CDR2 sequences are LNHDA and SQIVND (reference sequence). This CDR3 region has 14 residues. The DNA for the CDR3 is TGTGCCAGCCAGACAGGGGGCCGCTCCTACGAGCAGTACTTC. Its translation is CASQTGGRSYEQYF.

The gene calls are TRBV6-5 and TRBJ2-5; TRBD1 matches 8 bases. CDR3 length equals 16 residues. The germline gives CDR1 MNHEY, CDR2 SVGAGI. With V trimmed by 0 bases and J by 1 base, 4 bases remained unmatched. CDR3 in amino acids: CASSYSGQGPQETQYF. The CDR3 coding sequence is TGTGCCAGCAGTTACTCAGGACAGGGCCCCCAAGAGACCCAGTACTTC.

The genes are TRBV19 and TRBJ2-1, with a weak D call TRBD2 (6 bases). The CDR3 is made up of 15 amino acids. V shed 0 bases and J shed 2 bases, with 8 bases lying between them. The germline CDR1 and CDR2 sequences are LNHDA and SQIVND (reference sequence). The CDR3 here is CASSIDRGAYNEQFF. DNA for the CDR3: TGTGCCAGTAGTATAGATCGCGGGGCCTACAATGAGCAGTTCTTC. The entire variable domain, with the rest obtained from reference TRBV19 and TRBJ2-1, is as follows: DGGITQSPKYLFRKEGQNVTLSCEQNLNHDAMYWYRQDPGQGLRLIYYSQIVNDFQKGDIAEGYSVSREKKESFPLTVTSAQKNPTAFYLCASSIDRGAYNEQFFGPGTRLTVL.

This sequence joins TRBV6-1 and TRBJ1-2; 12 bases align to TRBD1. With 4 bases clipped from V and 4 bases from J, the junction kept 10 bases outside the gene matches. This CDR3 is built from 17 residues. Germline CDR1 and CDR2: MNHNS and SASEGT. CDR3 sequence (DNA): TGTGCCAGCAGTGCCCTGATGGGACAGGGGGCGTCCTATGGCTACACCTTC. Translation: CASSALMGQGASYGYTF.

Of note for this clone: The junction departs from the called germline gene at one end, perhaps through a read error. The rearrangement joins TRBV28 to TRBJ1-1; 7 nucleotides agree with TRBD1. This CDR3 region has 14 residues. Germline CDR1 reads MDHEN; CDR2 reads SYDVKM. The CDR3: CASSLWTGNTEAFF. The CDR3 nucleotides are TGTGCCAGCAGTCTATGGACAGGCAACACTGAAGCTTTCTTT.

V usage is TRBV19 and J usage is TRBJ1-1; D call uncertain. This CDR3 contains 13 residues. Germline CDR1 LNHDA, CDR2 SQIVND (reference sequence). The V gene lost 7 bases and the J gene lost 2 bases, with 11 bases spanning the gap. For the CDR3, the DNA is TGTGCCAGTAAGATCGCAGGCAACACTGAAGCTTTCTTT. The encoded protein is CASKIAGNTEAFF.

The chain couples TRBV9 to TRBJ2-1, with no clear D. Germline V gene data show CDR1 as SGDLS and CDR2 as YYNGEE. There are 15 residues in the CDR3. Trimming removed 3 bases at V and 5 bases at J, with 15 bases between. CDR3 amino acids: CASSALLGPNNEQFF. CDR3 nucleotides: TGTGCCAGCAGCGCCCTTCTGGGCCCTAACAATGAGCAGTTCTTC.

The chain recombines TRBV5-6 with TRBJ2-1; 12 bases agree with TRBD2. The CDR3 totals 16 residues. Germline-derived CDR1 and CDR2 are SGHDT and YYEEEE. V lost 2 bases, J lost 7 bases, and 7 bases stayed unmatched. The DNA for the CDR3 is TGTGCCAGCAGCTTCCGGCTAGCGGGAGGGTTGAATGAGCAGTTCTTC. Its protein is CASSFRLAGGLNEQFF.

The chain's CDR3 is CASSVGHTGTNTEAFF. The CDR3 DNA reads as TGTGCCAGCAGCGTAGGTCATACAGGGACGAACACTGAAGCTTTCTTT. The chain couples TRBV9 to TRBJ1-1; TRBD1 is a possible D gene (6 bases). Trimming stripped 0 bases from V and 1 base from J, with 13 bases between. The CDR3 is 16 amino acids. Germline CDR1 SGDLS, CDR2 YYNGEE.

Comments on this clone: Germline is not matched at one junction end, which may reflect a read error. The chain employs TRBV27 and TRBJ2-7; TRBD1 matches 9 bases. This CDR3 region has 13 residues. Germline CDR1 MNHEY, CDR2 SMNVEV (reference sequence). CDR3 protein: CTSSSGTGYEQYF. The CDR3 nucleotides are TGTACCAGCAGTTCCGGGACAGGGTACGAGCAGTACTTC.

The V call is TRBV19, the J call TRBJ2-7; no clear D. Germline CDR1 and CDR2: LNHDA and SQIVND (reference sequence). Trimming took 7 bases from V and 2 from J, leaving 9 bases between them. The CDR3 consists of 12 residues. The CDR3 here is CASTSETYEQYF. The DNA of the CDR3 is TGTGCCAGTACGTCTGAGACCTACGAGCAGTACTTC.

The chain couples TRBV30 to TRBJ2-7, with D possibly being TRBD1 (6 bases). Looked up from germline, CDR1 is GTSNPN and CDR2 is SVGIG (reference sequence). V was pared by 0 bases and J by 5 bases, with 17 bases between. This CDR3 has 15 residues. Here the CDR3 DNA reads TGTGCCTGGAGTGTCTACAGACAGGTCGTCCACGAGCAGTACTTC. It is translated as CAWSVYRQVVHEQYF.